This TCR beta chain is drawn from a study of cytomegalovirus exposure and HLA in healthy donors. Overall study findings and caveats: Reportedly, a later analysis found an Asian-associated ancestry cluster had fewer N-insertions than the approximately 700-donor mean. Analysis performed later found approximately 17,000 TCR beta sequences associated with HLA alleles at 0.05 false discovery rate.

This CDR3 region has 14 residues. Germline trimming cut 5 bases from V and 8 bases from J; bases unmatched to any gene: 7. The germline CDR1 and CDR2 sequences are SGHNT and YYREEE (reference sequence). Turning to this clone: The antigen is undetermined.

The PCR had 60 Vbeta and 13 Jbeta primers. Libraries were prepared by immunoSEQ multiplex PCR; TCRdb keeps only in-frame clonotypes and omits some of them. Altogether about 200,000 clones are present, 70% being singletons, with the ten largest covering about 2.5%. The TCR originated in a man in his forties or fifties in good health and CMV-seropositive. The chain recombines TRBV5-4 with TRBJ2-2; 9 bases fit TRBD1. Source material: PBMCs. CDR3 nucleotide sequence: TGTGCCAGCAGGTCCGGGACAGGGCGAGGGGAGCTGTTTTTT. It specifies CASRSGTGRGELFF.